A single sample is the source of the 28 T cell receptor beta chains below, sequenced in a study of CD4 T cells in relation to SARS-CoV-2 and coronaviruses. The antigens for these receptors are not known. CD4+ T cells from unexposed donors were obtained before the COVID-19 pandemic (2011-2018). The cells were cultured for about 10 days before CD4+ T cells were isolated. Assay used: immunoSEQ multiplex PCR; TCRdb lists only in-frame clones, some missing. Here the sample spans approximately 16,000 clones, roughly four fifths being singletons. Sequences were obtained from CD4+ T cells from PBMCs, cultured in vitro. These receptors originate from a human donor in good health.

The J gene is TRBJ2-1, the V gene TRBV5-8; the D is unclear. There are 15 residues in the CDR3. Per germline, CDR1 SGHTS and CDR2 YDEGEE. The V end lost 0 bases, the J end lost 0 bases, and 7 bases lay between the germline ends. CDR3 DNA: TGTGCCAGCAGCTTGGAACTTCGCTCCTACAATGAGCAGTTCTTC. Protein sequence: CASSLELRSYNEQFF.

The rearrangement uses TRBV19 and TRBJ2-3; 9 bases agree with TRBD1. The CDR3 sequence is 14 residues long. Germline values: CDR1 LNHDA, CDR2 SQIVND (reference sequence). Germline trimming cut 3 bases from V and 5 bases from J; bases unmatched to any gene: 3. CDR3 nucleotide sequence: TGTGCCAGTAGTATTACAGGGGGCCAAGATACGCAGTATTTT. This sequence encodes CASSITGGQDTQYF.

The gene calls are TRBV19 and TRBJ1-1, with D possibly TRBD1 on 6 matching bases. The germline CDR1 and CDR2 sequences are LNHDA and SQIVND (reference sequence). V lost 8 bases to trimming and J lost 1 base, with 20 bases between them. The CDR3 is 16 residues long. The CDR3 loop is CASARGGRFKNTEAFF. The CDR3 nucleotides are TGTGCCAGTGCACGTGGGGGGCGATTTAAGAACACTGAAGCTTTCTTT.

The CDR3 loop is CASSPGGREEKLFF. CDR3 coding DNA: TGCGCCAGCAGCCCAGGGGGCAGGGAAGAAAAACTGTTTTTT. V is TRBV5-1 and J is TRBJ1-4, with TRBD1 matching 8 bases. The CDR3 contains 14 residues. With V trimmed by 4 bases and J by 8 bases, 7 bases remained unmatched. Per germline, CDR1 SGHRS and CDR2 YFSETQ.

This clone occurred once. The chain couples TRBV11-3 to TRBJ2-7, with TRBD1 as a possible D gene (6 bases). Between the trimmed V and J ends, which lost 5 bases and 4 bases, there was a span of 9 bases. CDR3 size: 12 residues. CDR1 and CDR2 (germline): SGHNT, YENEEA. The CDR3 is CASSATGYEQYF. CDR3 in DNA: TGTGCCAGCAGCGCGACAGGATACGAGCAGTACTTC.

This chain links TRBV5-1 with TRBJ2-3; 7 positions match TRBD2. This CDR3 comprises 16 residues. CDR1 and CDR2 from the germline V gene are SGHRS and YFSETQ. Unmatched junction bases numbered 9, after V lost 3 bases and J lost 2 bases. In DNA, the CDR3 is TGCGCCAGCAGCTCGGGGGGTAGCGTACTCACAGATACGCAGTATTTT. Translating it yields CASSSGGSVLTDTQYF.

This clone has just a few counts. This chain uses TRBV7-3 with TRBJ1-2; D ambiguous. Germline values: CDR1 SGHTA, CDR2 FQGTGA. The CDR3 spans 16 residues. V gave up 0 bases and J gave up 4 bases, with 15 bases separating them. CDR3 nucleotide sequence: TGTGCCAGCAGCTTAACTTCCAGACGGACGAGCTATGGCTACACCTTC. It is translated as CASSLTSRRTSYGYTF.

This chain links TRBV18 with TRBJ1-2, with a weak D call TRBD1 (5 bases). There are 13 residues in the CDR3. The V gene lost 2 bases and the J gene lost 8 bases, with 12 bases spanning the gap. Germline V lookup: CDR1 KGHSH, CDR2 LQKENI. CDR3 sequence reads: CASSPAGGAGYTF. The CDR3 DNA reads TGTGCCAGCTCACCAGCGGGAGGGGCAGGCTACACCTTC.

The V call is TRBV5-5, the J call TRBJ2-2; D is possibly TRBD2 (7 bases). Trimming cost V 0 bases and J 1 base, with 16 bases left between them. The germline gives CDR1 SGHKS, CDR2 YYEKEE (reference sequence). The CDR3 covers 18 residues. The CDR3: CASSLVPSGGGNTGELFF. CDR3 coding DNA: TGTGCCAGCAGCTTGGTACCTAGCGGAGGGGGGAACACCGGGGAGCTGTTTTTT.

This rearrangement joins TRBV5-1 to TRBJ2-1; no reliable D call. The CDR3 runs 11 residues. Germline assignment: CDR1 SGHRS and CDR2 YFSETQ. V dropped 2 bases and J dropped 5 bases, with 2 bases sitting between them. CDR3 nucleotides: TGCGCCAGCAGCTTCGACAATGAGCAGTTCTTC. Protein sequence: CASSFDNEQFF.

The chain employs TRBV20-1 and TRBJ2-1; possible D gene TRBD2, 6 bases. Germline CDR1 reads DFQATT; CDR2 reads SNEGSKA (reference sequence). This CDR3 has 13 amino acids. The germline V and J ends were trimmed by 3 bases and 8 bases, with 14 bases remaining between them. CDR3 loop: CSASRGGKDEQFF. Written as DNA, the CDR3 is TGCAGTGCTAGTCGGGGAGGTAAGGATGAGCAGTTCTTC.

The V and J genes are TRBV27 and TRBJ2-2; 12 bases are shared with TRBD2. Trimming took 3 bases from V and 6 from J; bases not matched to a gene: 11. This CDR3 spans 18 amino acids. Germline V gene data show CDR1 as MNHEY and CDR2 as SMNVEV (reference sequence). CDR3 loop: CASSLEGPLAGGPGELFF. The CDR3 nucleotides read TGTGCCAGCAGTTTGGAGGGCCCGCTAGCGGGAGGGCCCGGGGAGCTGTTTTTT.

V usage is TRBV24-1 and J usage is TRBJ2-2, with D unclear. The germline V and J ends were trimmed by 4 bases and 5 bases, with 10 bases remaining between them. This CDR3 has 14 amino acids. From germline, CDR1 is KGHDR and CDR2 SFDVKD. CDR3 sequence: CATSEPKNTGELFF. The DNA of the CDR3 is TGTGCCACCAGTGAGCCCAAAAATACCGGGGAGCTGTTTTTT.

The V and J genes are TRBV10-3 and TRBJ2-1; 8 bases align to TRBD2. CDR1 ENHRY and CDR2 SYGVKD come from the germline V gene. The CDR3 is 14 amino acids. The trim removed 10 bases at V and 3 bases at J, leaving 8 bases unmatched. The CDR3: CATLFSGVYNEQFF. CDR3 DNA sequence: TGTGCCACCCTTTTTAGCGGGGTCTACAATGAGCAGTTCTTC.

This chain joins TRBV7-9 and TRBJ1-1; tentative D call: TRBD1 (5 bases). Germline V lookup: CDR1 SEHNR, CDR2 FQNEAQ (reference sequence). V was trimmed by 1 base and J by 4 bases, leaving 10 bases between them. This CDR3 has 14 residues. CDR3 sequence: CASSLGGQGTEAFF. The CDR3 region has the DNA TGTGCCAGCAGCTTAGGGGGCCAGGGCACTGAAGCTTTCTTT.

This chain joins TRBV2 and TRBJ1-5, with D possibly TRBD1 on 5 matching bases. The V and J ends lost 4 bases and 4 bases respectively, with 11 bases between them. From germline, CDR1 is SNHLY and CDR2 FYNNEI. The CDR3 covers 14 residues. The CDR3 DNA sequence: TGTGCCAGCAGTGCGGGGCTGCCGAATCAGCCCCAGCATTTT. Protein: CASSAGLPNQPQHF.

This chain joins TRBV1 and TRBJ2-1. TRBV1 is a listed pseudogene. This CDR3 region has 15 residues. CDR3 in amino acids: CTSSLLSSSYNEQFF. The CDR3, as DNA: TGCACCAGCAGCCTGCTTTCAAGCTCCTACAATGAGCAGTTCTTC.

The V and J genes are TRBV6-5 and TRBJ1-1; D is unclear. CDR1 MNHEY and CDR2 SVGAGI come from the germline V gene. Trimming left V 6 bases short and J 13 bases short, with 18 bases between. The CDR3 runs to 12 residues. The CDR3 is CASSPGLTGDFF. CDR3 nucleotides: TGTGCCAGCAGCCCCGGTCTGACTGGGGATTTCTTT.

The chain is built from TRBV30 and TRBJ2-7, with D uncertain. Trimming shortened V by 2 bases and J by 7 bases, and 12 bases separated the two germline ends. Per the germline V gene, CDR1 is GTSNPN and CDR2 is SVGIG (reference sequence). The CDR3 is made up of 12 amino acids. CDR3: CAWSTPLGEQYF. For the CDR3, the DNA is TGTGCCTGGAGTACCCCCTTAGGGGAGCAGTACTTC.

Only one count was recorded for this clone. In DNA, the CDR3 is TGTGCCAGCAGGAGGAGACTAGCGGGAGCCCCAGATACGCAGTATTTT. As protein: CASRRRLAGAPDTQYF. This rearrangement joins TRBV27 to TRBJ2-3; 12 positions match TRBD2. After removal of 6 bases from V and 4 bases from J, the junction contained 8 bases not matched to a gene. Germline lookup yields CDR1 MNHEY and CDR2 SMNVEV (reference sequence). There are 16 residues in the CDR3.

The rearrangement links TRBV5-4 to TRBJ1-4; TRBD1 is a possible D gene (5 bases). The CDR3 length is 15 residues. Germline CDR1 SGHNT, CDR2 YYREEE (reference sequence). The V end was cut by 0 bases, the J end by 3 bases, with 9 bases between. As DNA, the CDR3 is TGTGCCAGCAGCTTGGGAGGGGTAGCTAATGAAAAACTGTTTTTT. It is translated as CASSLGGVANEKLFF.

The chain combines TRBV6-5 with TRBJ2-7; tentative D call: TRBD2 (5 bases). The CDR3 is 16 amino acids. V was pared by 1 base and J by 5 bases, with 18 bases between. In germline, CDR1 is MNHEY, CDR2 SVGAGI. The CDR3 sequence: CASSYFEPGSLHEQYF. The DNA for the CDR3 is TGTGCCAGCAGTTACTTTGAACCGGGATCTCTCCACGAGCAGTACTTC.

The V call is TRBV7-2, the J call TRBJ1-2; D gene ambiguous. CDR1 SGHTA and CDR2 FQGNSA come from the germline V gene. CDR3 length: 12 residues. With 6 bases removed from V and 2 bases from J, the gap between germline ends came to 7 bases. DNA of the CDR3: TGTGCCAGCAGTCAGGAAAACTATGGCTACACCTTC. It yields the protein CASSQENYGYTF.

V gene TRBV30 combines with J gene TRBJ2-7; 8 nucleotides line up with TRBD1. The V and J ends lost 0 bases and 3 bases, in that order; junction bases with no gene match: 4. The CDR3 covers 14 residues. The V gene's germline CDR1 is GTSNPN and CDR2 SVGIG (reference sequence). The CDR3 nucleotides are TGTGCCTGGAGTGTAGGCGGGACAGGCTACGAGCAGTACTTC. Translation gives CAWSVGGTGYEQYF.

The chain has TRBV5-4 and TRBJ2-1, with D tentatively TRBD2 (6 bases). Germline values: CDR1 SGHNT, CDR2 YYREEE (reference sequence). CDR3 length equals 15 residues. Trimming removed 1 base from V and 5 bases from J, with 13 bases in between. CDR3 loop: CASSLSSGTNNEQFF. The CDR3 DNA is TGTGCCAGCAGCTTGAGTAGCGGAACAAACAATGAGCAGTTCTTC.

The J gene is TRBJ2-1, the V gene TRBV27; D is uncertain. Deletions cut 5 bases from V and 5 bases from J, with 19 bases between. Germline values: CDR1 MNHEY, CDR2 SMNVEV (reference sequence). The CDR3 has 16 amino acids. The CDR3 sequence is CASSPFAIPGNNEQFF. The CDR3, as DNA: TGTGCCAGCAGTCCGTTCGCAATCCCAGGCAACAATGAGCAGTTCTTC.

This clone was counted only a few times. The chain combines TRBV2 with TRBJ2-1; D unclear. Per the germline V gene, CDR1 is SNHLY and CDR2 is FYNNEI. Trimming shortened V by 3 bases and J by 1 base, and 7 bases separated the two germline ends. The CDR3 loop spans 14 amino acids. CDR3 region: CASSEELSYNEQFF. For the CDR3, the DNA is TGTGCCAGCAGTGAGGAGCTTTCCTACAATGAGCAGTTCTTC.

The rearrangement joins TRBV9 to TRBJ1-2, with D unresolved. The CDR3 loop spans 13 amino acids. Germline loops: CDR1 SGDLS, CDR2 YYNGEE. Trimming shortened V by 4 bases and J by 6 bases, and 13 bases separated the two germline ends. This chain's CDR3 is CASSKREAHGYTF. The CDR3 DNA reads TGTGCCAGCAGCAAACGGGAAGCTCATGGCTACACCTTC.